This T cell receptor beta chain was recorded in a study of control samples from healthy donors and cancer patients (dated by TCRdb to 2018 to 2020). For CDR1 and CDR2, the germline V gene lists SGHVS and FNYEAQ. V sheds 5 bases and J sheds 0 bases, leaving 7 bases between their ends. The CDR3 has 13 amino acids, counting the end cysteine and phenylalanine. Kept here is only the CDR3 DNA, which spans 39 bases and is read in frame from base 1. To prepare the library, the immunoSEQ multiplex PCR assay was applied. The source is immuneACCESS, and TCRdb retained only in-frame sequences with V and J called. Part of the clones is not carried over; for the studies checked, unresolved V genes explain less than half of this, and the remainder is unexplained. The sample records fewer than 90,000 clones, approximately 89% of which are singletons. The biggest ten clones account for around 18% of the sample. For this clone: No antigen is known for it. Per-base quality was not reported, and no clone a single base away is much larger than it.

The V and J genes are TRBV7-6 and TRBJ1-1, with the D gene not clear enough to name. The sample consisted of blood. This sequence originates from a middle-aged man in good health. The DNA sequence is TGTGCCAGCAGCGCAACAGTGAACACTGAAGCTTTCTTT. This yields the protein CASSATVNTEAFF.